The rows below give T cell receptor beta chains drawn from one sample of a study of T cells in Graves' hyperthyroidism and ophthalmopathy. TCRdb re-derived calls from the multiplex PCR reads in MiXCR, one entry per CDR3 protein. The data show about 380,000 distinct CDR3 sequences, less than 20% seen once. The sample consisted of blood. These receptors came from a man between 18 and 29 years old with Graves' ophthalmopathy. Both conserved end residues are part of each CDR3. A D gene is named only where the DNA matches it firmly. Only part of the rows carry a size: once, few, many, or a class if the clone is expanded.

v_call	cdr3_length	j_call	clone_size	d_call	cdr3_aa	cdr3_nt
TRBV7-9	14	TRBJ2-7	many	TRBD2	CASSFRAGEDEQYF	TGTGCCAGCAGCTTTAGGGCGGGGGAGGACGAGCAGTACTTC
TRBV20-1	15	TRBJ2-1	many	TRBD2	CSAPPGTSGPNEQFF	TGCAGTGCTCCCCCGGGGACTAGCGGGCCCAATGAGCAGTTCTTC
TRBV6-2/TRBV6-3	14	TRBJ1-5	few	.	CASRPRDPYQPQHF	TGTGCCAGCAGACCCAGGGACCCTTATCAGCCCCAGCATTTT
TRBV2	13	TRBJ1-5	many	.	CASSEGDLQPQHF	TGTGCCAGCAGTGAAGGGGATCTGCAGCCCCAGCATTTT
TRBV11-2	15	TRBJ2-1	many	.	CASSLAGEAYNEQFF	TGTGCCAGCAGCTTAGCGGGGGAAGCCTACAATGAGCAGTTCTTC
TRBV5-1	16	TRBJ1-1	many	TRBD1	CASSPPPQGANTEAFF	TGCGCCAGCAGCCCCCCCCCCCAGGGGGCGAACACTGAAGCTTTCTTT
TRBV20-1	16	TRBJ2-3	few	TRBD2	CSATNLAGGTTDTQYF	TGCAGTGCCACCAACCTAGCGGGGGGAACCACAGATACGCAGTATTTT
TRBV7-8	15	TRBJ2-3	many	.	CASTLGGVGTDTQYF	TGTGCCAGCACCTTGGGTGGGGTTGGTACAGATACGCAGTATTTT
TRBV15	11	TRBJ2-1	.	.	CATSREGSQFF	TGTGCCACCAGCAGAGAGGGGTCGCAGTTCTTC
TRBV10-3	12	TRBJ1-2	few	.	CAIKGSLYGYTF	TGTGCCATCAAAGGCAGCCTCTATGGCTACACCTTC
TRBV12-3/TRBV12-4	13	TRBJ2-3	many	.	CASRRDPRSAQYF	TGTGCCAGCAGGAGGGACCCCCGCTCGGCGCAGTATTTT
TRBV19	16	TRBJ2-5	.	TRBD2	CASSIQRGADVETQYF	TGTGCCAGTAGTATTCAGCGGGGGGCTGATGTGGAGACCCAGTACTTC
TRBV6-6	15	TRBJ1-6	few	.	CASSYLAGTESPLHF	TGTGCCAGCAGTTACTTGGCTGGAACGGAGTCACCCCTCCACTTT
TRBV7-6	15	TRBJ1-5	few	.	CASTPGAGEGQPQHF	TGTGCCAGCACCCCTGGGGCAGGGGAAGGACAGCCCCAGCATTTT
TRBV7-9	17	TRBJ2-5	many	TRBD1	CASSPPRRDRVGETQYF	TGTGCCAGCAGCCCGCCTCGCCGAGACAGGGTTGGGGAGACCCAGTACTTC
TRBV10-3	15	TRBJ2-7	few	.	CAISVGGTPSYEQYF	TGTGCCATCAGTGTAGGTGGGACTCCGTCCTACGAGCAGTACTTC
TRBV10-3	14	TRBJ2-1	.	.	CAIIHDSTYNEQFF	TGTGCCATCATTCATGACAGTACCTACAATGAGCAGTTCTTC
TRBV28	15	TRBJ1-3	.	TRBD1	CASSSLTGTGNTIYF	TGTGCCAGCAGTTCCCTGACAGGGACTGGAAACACCATATATTTT
TRBV4-1	16	TRBJ1-5	.	.	CASSPSSAETNQPQHF	TGCGCCAGCAGCCCGTCGTCCGCCGAAACCAATCAGCCCCAGCATTTT
TRBV6-1	15	TRBJ2-1	.	.	CASSPAGNPYNEQFF	TGTGCCAGCAGCCCCGCAGGGAATCCCTACAATGAGCAGTTCTTC
TRBV20-1	18	TRBJ2-1	.	TRBD2	CSARDPAGGLSSYNEQFF	TGCAGTGCTAGAGATCCAGCGGGGGGCTTAAGCTCCTACAATGAGCAGTTCTTC
TRBV15	15	TRBJ2-1	few	TRBD1	CATSPGTGEYNEQFF	TGTGCCACCTCGCCCGGGACAGGGGAGTACAATGAGCAGTTCTTC
TRBV9	15	TRBJ2-5	.	TRBD2	CASSESGTIQETQYF	TGTGCCAGCAGCGAGTCCGGGACTATTCAAGAGACCCAGTACTTC
TRBV12-3/TRBV12-4	13	TRBJ1-2	many	.	CASSLDSRYGYTF	TGTGCCAGCAGTTTGGACAGTCGCTATGGCTACACCTTC
TRBV11-2	15	TRBJ1-5	many	TRBD1	CASSLGDSSNQPQHF	TGTGCCAGCAGCTTAGGGGACAGTAGCAATCAGCCCCAGCATTTT
TRBV20-1	14	TRBJ2-1	many	.	CSARQGRGYNEQFF	TGCAGTGCTAGACAGGGAAGAGGGTACAATGAGCAGTTCTTC
TRBV7-9	18	TRBJ2-2	.	TRBD1	CASSMLSFGDRNTGELFF	TGTGCCAGCAGCATGCTGTCATTCGGGGACAGGAACACCGGGGAGCTGTTTTTT
TRBV11-2	20	TRBJ2-6	many	.	CASSLVIRLKETPGANVLTF	TGTGCCAGCAGCTTAGTAATTCGGCTTAAGGAGACGCCTGGGGCCAACGTCCTGACTTTC
TRBV14	16	TRBJ1-5	few	.	CASSQVRGGRNQPQHF	TGTGCCAGCAGCCAAGTGCGAGGCGGACGAAATCAGCCCCAGCATTTT